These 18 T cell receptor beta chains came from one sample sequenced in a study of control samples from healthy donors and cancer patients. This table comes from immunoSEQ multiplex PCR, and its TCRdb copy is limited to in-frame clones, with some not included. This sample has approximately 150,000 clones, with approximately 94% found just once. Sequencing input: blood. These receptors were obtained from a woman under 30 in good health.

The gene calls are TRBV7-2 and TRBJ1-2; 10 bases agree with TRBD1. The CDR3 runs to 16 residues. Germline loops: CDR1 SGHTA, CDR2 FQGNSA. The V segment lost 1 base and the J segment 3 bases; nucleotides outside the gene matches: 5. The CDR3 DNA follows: TGTGCCAGCAGCTTAGGACAGGGGGCGTGGGACTATGGCTACACCTTC. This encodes CASSLGQGAWDYGYTF.

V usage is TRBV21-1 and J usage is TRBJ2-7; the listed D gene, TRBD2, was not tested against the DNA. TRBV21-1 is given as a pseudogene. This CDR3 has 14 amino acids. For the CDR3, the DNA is TGTGCCAGCACCCGAATTAGGGCGGGCTACGAGCAGTACTTC. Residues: CASTRIRAGYEQYF.

The CDR3 DNA reads TGTGCCAGCAGTCTGAGGAGCGTGGCGCAGTATTTT. Residues: CASSLRSVAQYF. This chain uses TRBV5-6 with TRBJ2-3; D gene uncertain. In germline, CDR1 is SGHDT, CDR2 YYEEEE. Trimming took off 5 bases at V and 10 bases at J, with 14 bases between the two ends. The CDR3 has 12 residues.

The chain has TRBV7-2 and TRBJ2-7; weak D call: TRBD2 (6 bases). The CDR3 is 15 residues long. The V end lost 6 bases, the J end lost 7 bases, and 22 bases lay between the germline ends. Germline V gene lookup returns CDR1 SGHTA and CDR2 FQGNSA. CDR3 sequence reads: CASSFRLGAAGEQYF. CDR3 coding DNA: TGTGCCAGCAGTTTCAGACTCGGGGCCGCGGGGGAGCAGTACTTC.

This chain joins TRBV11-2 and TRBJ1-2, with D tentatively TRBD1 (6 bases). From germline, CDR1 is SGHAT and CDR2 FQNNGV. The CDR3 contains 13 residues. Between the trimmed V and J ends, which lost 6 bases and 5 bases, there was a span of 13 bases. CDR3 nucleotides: TGTGCCAGCAGTCAGGGGATTAGTTATGGCTACACCTTC. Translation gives CASSQGISYGYTF.

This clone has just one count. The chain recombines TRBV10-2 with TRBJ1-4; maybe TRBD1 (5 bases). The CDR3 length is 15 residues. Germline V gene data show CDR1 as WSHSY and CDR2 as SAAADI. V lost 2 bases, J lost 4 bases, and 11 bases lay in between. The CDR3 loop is CASSEGRGSNEKLFF. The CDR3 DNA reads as TGCGCCAGCAGTGAGGGAAGGGGAAGTAATGAAAAACTGTTTTTT.

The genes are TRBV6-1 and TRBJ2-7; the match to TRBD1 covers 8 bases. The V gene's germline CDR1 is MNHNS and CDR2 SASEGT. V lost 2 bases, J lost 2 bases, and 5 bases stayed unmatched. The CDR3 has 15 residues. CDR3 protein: CASSESAGGPYEQYF. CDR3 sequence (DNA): TGTGCCAGCAGTGAATCGGCAGGGGGCCCCTACGAGCAGTACTTC.

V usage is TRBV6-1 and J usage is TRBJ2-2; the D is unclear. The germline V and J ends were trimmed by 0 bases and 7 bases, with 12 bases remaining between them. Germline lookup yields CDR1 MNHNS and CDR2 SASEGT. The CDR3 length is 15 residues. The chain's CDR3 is CASSEAYFKVGELFF. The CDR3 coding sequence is TGTGCCAGCAGTGAAGCATATTTTAAGGTCGGGGAGCTGTTTTTT.

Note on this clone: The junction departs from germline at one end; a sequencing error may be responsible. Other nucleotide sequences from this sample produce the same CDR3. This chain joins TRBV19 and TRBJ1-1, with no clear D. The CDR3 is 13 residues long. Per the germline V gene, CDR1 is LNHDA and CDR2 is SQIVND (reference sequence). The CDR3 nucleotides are TGTGCCAGCAGTATAGGCGGAAACACTGAAGCTTTCTTT. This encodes CASSIGGNTEAFF. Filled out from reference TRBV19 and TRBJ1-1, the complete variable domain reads DGGITQSPKYLFRKEGQNVTLSCEQNLNHDAMYWYRQDPGQGLRLIYYSQIVNDFQKGDIAEGYSVSREKKESFPLTVTSAQKNPTAFYLCASSIGGNTEAFFGQGTRLTVV.

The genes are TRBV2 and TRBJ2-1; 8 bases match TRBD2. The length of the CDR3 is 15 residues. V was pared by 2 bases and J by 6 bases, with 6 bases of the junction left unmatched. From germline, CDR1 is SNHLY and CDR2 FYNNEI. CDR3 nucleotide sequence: TGTGCCAGCAGTGAACACGGGGGGGCAATCAATGAGCAGTTCTTC. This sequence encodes CASSEHGGAINEQFF.

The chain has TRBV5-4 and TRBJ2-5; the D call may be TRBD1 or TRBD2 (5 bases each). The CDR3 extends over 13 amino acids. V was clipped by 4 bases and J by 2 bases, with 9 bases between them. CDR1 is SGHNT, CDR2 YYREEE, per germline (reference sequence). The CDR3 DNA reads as TGTGCCAGCAGCCGGGACCAGCAAGAGACCCAGTACTTC. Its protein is CASSRDQQETQYF. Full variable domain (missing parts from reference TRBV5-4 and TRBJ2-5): ETGVTQSPTHLIKTRGQQVTLRCSSQSGHNTVSWYQQALGQGPQFIFQYYREEENGRGNFPPRFSGLQFPNYSSELNVNALELDDSALYLCASSRDQQETQYFGPGTRLLVL.

CDR3 coding DNA: TGTGCCACCAGTGATTCCAGGGCGTCGGACACTGAAGCTTTCTTT. This gives the protein CATSDSRASDTEAFF. This sequence joins TRBV24-1 and TRBJ1-1; the D gene is possibly TRBD1 (5 bases). The CDR3 totals 15 residues. V dropped 2 bases and J dropped 3 bases, with 12 bases sitting between them. CDR1 is KGHDR, CDR2 SFDVKD, per germline.

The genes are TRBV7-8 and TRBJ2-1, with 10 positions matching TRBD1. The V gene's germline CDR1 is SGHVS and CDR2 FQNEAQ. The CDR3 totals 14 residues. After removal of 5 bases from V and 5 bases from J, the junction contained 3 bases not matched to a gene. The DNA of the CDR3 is TGTGCCAGCAGCCCGACAGGGGGCCACAATGAGCAGTTCTTC. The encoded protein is CASSPTGGHNEQFF.

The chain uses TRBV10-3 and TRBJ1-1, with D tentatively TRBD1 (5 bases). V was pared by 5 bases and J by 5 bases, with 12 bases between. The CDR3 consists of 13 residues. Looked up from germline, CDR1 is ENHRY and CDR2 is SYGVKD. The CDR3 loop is CAISWDGETEAFF. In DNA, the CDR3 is TGTGCCATCAGTTGGGACGGAGAGACTGAAGCTTTCTTT.

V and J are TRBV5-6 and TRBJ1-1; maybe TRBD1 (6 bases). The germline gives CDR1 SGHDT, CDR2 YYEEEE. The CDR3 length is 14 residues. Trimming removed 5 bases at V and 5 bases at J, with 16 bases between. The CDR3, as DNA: TGTGCCAGCAGGGGGACACAACTTTGGACTGAAGCTTTCTTT. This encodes CASRGTQLWTEAFF.

As DNA, the CDR3 is TGTGCCAGCAGCTTAGACGGGGTTTACGAGCAGTACTTC. This gives the protein CASSLDGVYEQYF. The chain carries TRBV7-9 and TRBJ2-7, with D perhaps matching TRBD2 (5 bases). Trimming took 1 base from V and 4 from J, leaving 8 bases between them. The germline gives CDR1 SEHNR, CDR2 FQNEAQ (reference sequence). The CDR3 runs to 13 residues.

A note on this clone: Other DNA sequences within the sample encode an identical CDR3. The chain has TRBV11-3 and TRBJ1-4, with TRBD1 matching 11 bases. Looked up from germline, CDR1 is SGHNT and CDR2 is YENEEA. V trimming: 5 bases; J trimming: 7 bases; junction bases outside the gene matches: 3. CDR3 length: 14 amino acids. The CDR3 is CASSGQGAGEKLFF. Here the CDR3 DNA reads TGTGCCAGCAGCGGACAGGGGGCGGGTGAAAAACTGTTTTTT.

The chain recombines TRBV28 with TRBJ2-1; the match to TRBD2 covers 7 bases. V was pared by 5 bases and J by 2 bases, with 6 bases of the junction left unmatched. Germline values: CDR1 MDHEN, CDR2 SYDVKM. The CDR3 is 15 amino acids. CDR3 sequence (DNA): TGTGCCAGCAGTACACCCCTAGCGGCCTACAATGAGCAGTTCTTC. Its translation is CASSTPLAAYNEQFF. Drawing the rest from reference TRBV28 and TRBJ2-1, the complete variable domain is DVKVTQSSRYLVKRTGEKVFLECVQDMDHENMFWYRQDPGLGLRLIYFSYDVKMKEKGDIPEGYSVSREKKERFSLILESASTNQTSMYLCASSTPLAAYNEQFFGPGTRLTVL.